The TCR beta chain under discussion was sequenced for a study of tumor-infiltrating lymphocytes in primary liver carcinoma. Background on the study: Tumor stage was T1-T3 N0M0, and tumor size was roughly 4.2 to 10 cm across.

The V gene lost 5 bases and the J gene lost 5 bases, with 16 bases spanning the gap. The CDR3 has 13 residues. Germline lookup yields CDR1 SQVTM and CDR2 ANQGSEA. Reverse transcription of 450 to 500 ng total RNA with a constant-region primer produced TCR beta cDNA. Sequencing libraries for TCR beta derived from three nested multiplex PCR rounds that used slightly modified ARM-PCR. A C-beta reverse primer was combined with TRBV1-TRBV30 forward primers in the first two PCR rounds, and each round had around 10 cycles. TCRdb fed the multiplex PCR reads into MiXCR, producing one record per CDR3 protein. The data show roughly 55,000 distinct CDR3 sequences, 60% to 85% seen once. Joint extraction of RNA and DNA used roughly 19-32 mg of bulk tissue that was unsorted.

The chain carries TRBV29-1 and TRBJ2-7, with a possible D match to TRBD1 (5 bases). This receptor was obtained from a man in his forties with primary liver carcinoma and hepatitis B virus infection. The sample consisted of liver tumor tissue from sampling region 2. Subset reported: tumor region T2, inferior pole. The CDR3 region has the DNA TGCAGCGTTCCGAAGCAGGGTAGCAACGAGCAGTACTTC. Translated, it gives CSVPKQGSNEQYF.